Shown below are 27 T cell receptor beta chains from a single sample sequenced in a study of blood T cell repertoires in COVID-19. Libraries were prepared by immunoSEQ multiplex PCR; TCRdb keeps only in-frame clonotypes and omits some of them. The repertoire has approximately 79,000 clones, around 80% of them found once; the top ten carry roughly 13%. Input material: peripheral blood. These receptors all stem from a man aged 45-65 years with COVID-19, enrolled during active disease.

CDR3 in DNA: TGTGCCAGCACTCTAAGACGGCGGGCGCTTAATGAAAAACTGTTTTTT. Translation gives CASTLRRRALNEKLFF. The chain links TRBV28 to TRBJ1-4; D remains ambiguous. V gave up 7 bases and J gave up 4 bases, with 19 bases separating them. The CDR3 is 16 amino acids. Germline lookup yields CDR1 MDHEN and CDR2 SYDVKM.

The rearrangement joins TRBV28 to TRBJ1-5, with D maybe TRBD1 (5 bases). V dropped 5 bases and J dropped 7 bases, with 12 bases sitting between them. Germline assignment: CDR1 MDHEN and CDR2 SYDVKM. This CDR3 is built from 13 residues. CDR3 DNA sequence: TGTGCCAGCAGTGGGGGGGAGGGCCAGCCCCAGCATTTT. Protein sequence: CASSGGEGQPQHF.

This chain connects TRBV5-5 to TRBJ1-1; D is ambiguous. Trimming removed 5 bases from V and 4 bases from J, with 12 bases in between. The CDR3 has 13 amino acids. Germline-derived CDR1 and CDR2 are SGHKS and YYEKEE (reference sequence). For the CDR3, the DNA is TGTGCCAGCAGTTACTCATACGCCACTGAAGCTTTCTTT. This gives the protein CASSYSYATEAFF.

The CDR3 is CASSYKQQSNTGELFF. CDR3 DNA: TGTGCCAGCAGCTACAAACAGCAATCCAACACCGGGGAGCTGTTTTTT. V usage is TRBV5-6 and J usage is TRBJ2-2; no clear D. The CDR3 has 16 residues. V gave up 3 bases and J gave up 2 bases, with 14 bases separating them. In germline, CDR1 is SGHDT, CDR2 YYEEEE. The entire variable domain, with the rest obtained from reference TRBV5-6 and TRBJ2-2, is as follows: DAGVTQSPTHLIKTRGQQVTLRCSPKSGHDTVSWYQQALGQGPQFIFQYYEEEERQRGNFPDRFSGHQFPNYSSELNVNALLLGDSALYLCASSYKQQSNTGELFFGEGSRLTVL.

The chain is built from TRBV7-6 and TRBJ2-7, with TRBD2 matching over 8 bases. Trimming at V came to 4 bases and at J to 5 bases, leaving 13 bases not matched to a gene. The CDR3 has 16 residues. Per germline, CDR1 SGHVS and CDR2 FNYEAQ. Here the CDR3 reads CASSSMTAGGPDEQYF. The CDR3 nucleotides read TGTGCCAGCAGCTCGATGACGGCGGGAGGACCCGACGAGCAGTACTTC. Full variable domain (outside the CDR3, taken from reference TRBV7-6 and TRBJ2-7): GAGVSQSPRYKVTKRGQDVALRCDPISGHVSLYWYRQALGQGPEFLTYFNYEAQQDKSGLPNDRFSAERPEGSISTLTIQRTEQRDSAMYRCASSSMTAGGPDEQYFGPGTRLTVT.

V and J are TRBV5-4 and TRBJ2-5, with 9 positions matching TRBD1. The V and J ends lost 3 bases and 3 bases, in that order; junction bases with no gene match: 3. This CDR3 has 14 amino acids. Looked up from germline, CDR1 is SGHNT and CDR2 is YYREEE (reference sequence). The CDR3 DNA follows: TGTGCCAGCAGCTCGGGACAGGGAAAAGAGACCCAGTACTTC. The encoded protein is CASSSGQGKETQYF. The full variable domain, completed using reference TRBV5-4 and TRBJ2-5, is ETGVTQSPTHLIKTRGQQVTLRCSSQSGHNTVSWYQQALGQGPQFIFQYYREEENGRGNFPPRFSGLQFPNYSSELNVNALELDDSALYLCASSSGQGKETQYFGPGTRLLVL.

The chain joins TRBV3-1 (or the pseudogene TRBV3-2) to TRBJ1-1, with unresolved D. The CDR3 extends over 16 amino acids. Germline V gene data show CDR1 as LGHDT and CDR2 as YNNKEL (reference sequence). Trimming removed 4 bases at V and 0 bases at J, with 15 bases between. CDR3 sequence reads: CASSPRRAPMNTEAFF. CDR3 coding DNA: TGTGCCAGCAGCCCCCGGCGGGCCCCAATGAACACTGAAGCTTTCTTT.

The chain uses TRBV25-1 and TRBJ1-4, with D tentatively TRBD1 (6 bases). The CDR3 totals 14 residues. V was trimmed by 7 bases and J by 3 bases, leaving 12 bases between them. Germline V CDR1 and CDR2: MGHDK, SYGVNS. In DNA, the CDR3 is TGTGCCAGCAATCCCACAGGGCCTAATGAAAAACTGTTTTTT. This codes for CASNPTGPNEKLFF.

V and J are TRBV6-2 or TRBV6-3 and TRBJ2-1; D is possibly TRBD2 (5 bases). The CDR3 extends over 16 amino acids. Deletions cut 0 bases from V and 0 bases from J, with 9 bases between. Germline V gives CDR1 MNHEY, CDR2 SVGEGT. The CDR3: CASSYSTGSSYNEQFF. The DNA for the CDR3 is TGTGCCAGCAGTTACTCAACGGGGAGCTCCTACAATGAGCAGTTCTTC.

The chain carries TRBV6-5 and TRBJ1-6; D gene uncertain. V lost 5 bases, J lost 5 bases, and 10 bases lay in between. The CDR3 covers 14 residues. Germline V CDR1 and CDR2: MNHEY, SVGAGI. The CDR3 DNA reads as TGTGCCAGCAGTCGGGATCAGCATAATTCACCCCTCCACTTT. Amino acids: CASSRDQHNSPLHF.

This sequence joins TRBV27 and TRBJ1-4; 7 nucleotides line up with TRBD1. Germline CDR1 reads MNHEY; CDR2 reads SMNVEV (reference sequence). The CDR3 sequence is 15 residues long. V trimming: 5 bases; J trimming: 6 bases; junction bases outside the gene matches: 9. CDR3 DNA: TGTGCCAGCAGTCCCTACGACAGGGCGGATGAAAAACTGTTTTTT. This sequence encodes CASSPYDRADEKLFF. Based on the CDR3 plus reference TRBV27 and TRBJ1-4, the full variable domain is EAQVTQNPRYLITVTGKKLTVTCSQNMNHEYMSWYRQDPGLGLRQIYYSMNVEVTDKGDVPEGYKVSRKEKRNFPLILESPSPNQTSLYFCASSPYDRADEKLFFGSGTQLSVL.

This clone was seen once. The chain employs TRBV7-8 and TRBJ1-1, with no clear D. The germline CDR1 and CDR2 sequences are SGHVS and FQNEAQ. CDR3 length: 15 residues. Trimming removed 5 bases at V and 6 bases at J, with 19 bases between. CDR3 sequence: CASSLLMGNGAEAFF. For the CDR3, the DNA is TGTGCCAGCAGCCTCCTGATGGGTAACGGAGCTGAAGCTTTCTTT.

CDR3: CASSPDSSFEQYF. The CDR3 DNA reads as TGTGCCAGCTCACCGGACAGTTCTTTCGAGCAGTACTTC. The V gene is TRBV18, the J gene TRBJ2-7, with a weak D call TRBD1 (6 bases). The germline V gene has CDR1 KGHSH and CDR2 LQKENI. This CDR3 comprises 13 residues. V was shortened by 3 bases and J by 6 bases, with 12 bases between the two germline ends.

V usage is TRBV25-1 and J usage is TRBJ2-3; the D gene is possibly TRBD2 (6 bases). From germline, CDR1 is MGHDK and CDR2 SYGVNS. Trimming shortened V by 3 bases and J by 5 bases, and 18 bases separated the two germline ends. CDR3 length equals 16 residues. The CDR3 is CASSEWDGSRRDTQYF. The CDR3 nucleotides read TGTGCCAGCAGTGAGTGGGACGGGAGTAGGAGAGATACGCAGTATTTT.

The chain uses TRBV7-9 and TRBJ1-1; TRBD1 matches 8 bases. J lost 0 bases, V lost 4 bases, and 10 bases had no gene match. The CDR3 is 17 amino acids. The germline CDR1 and CDR2 sequences are SEHNR and FQNEAQ (reference sequence). The CDR3 is CASSSRPGTGLNTEAFF. CDR3 nucleotides: TGTGCCAGCAGCTCTCGTCCCGGGACAGGTTTGAACACTGAAGCTTTCTTT.

The chain links TRBV24-1 to TRBJ1-5; 9 nucleotides line up with TRBD1. This CDR3 contains 18 residues. J gave up 0 bases and V 2 bases, and 7 bases lay outside the gene matches. Germline CDR1 is KGHDR and CDR2 is SFDVKD. The CDR3, as DNA: TGTGCCACCAGTGATTCCGTACAGGGGGCGAATAGCAATCAGCCCCAGCATTTT. Amino acid sequence: CATSDSVQGANSNQPQHF.

The CDR3 DNA sequence: TGTGCCAGCGCAGACACATTCTACGAGCAGTACTTC. It yields the protein CASADTFYEQYF. This chain links TRBV2 with TRBJ2-7; D remains ambiguous. V was pared by 8 bases and J by 3 bases, with 11 bases between. CDR1 SNHLY and CDR2 FYNNEI come from the germline V gene. The CDR3 has 12 amino acids.

The CDR3 DNA follows: TGTGCCAGCAGCCCCCGGGGACAGGGTTTCAACGAGCAGTACTTC. Translation gives CASSPRGQGFNEQYF. The chain carries TRBV6-5 and TRBJ2-7; 9 positions match TRBD1. V lost 6 bases, J lost 5 bases, and 11 bases stayed unmatched. The CDR3 sequence is 15 residues long. CDR1 and CDR2 (germline): MNHEY, SVGAGI.

This clone has more than one count but fewer than ten. The chain is built from TRBV5-4 and TRBJ2-7, with 12 nucleotides matching TRBD2. This CDR3 has 15 amino acids. Germline assignment: CDR1 SGHNT and CDR2 YYREEE (reference sequence). With 4 bases clipped from V and 7 bases from J, the junction kept 9 bases outside the gene matches. CDR3 sequence (DNA): TGTGCCAGCAGCAGAGCACTAGCGGGAGGCGGGGAGCAGTACTTC. It codes for CASSRALAGGGEQYF.

V usage is TRBV29-1 and J usage is TRBJ1-3; no definite D call. Germline V lookup: CDR1 SQVTM, CDR2 ANQGSEA. This CDR3 spans 15 amino acids. V shed 0 bases and J shed 2 bases, with 11 bases lying between them. Here the CDR3 reads CSVEDRGSTGNTIYF. CDR3 in DNA: TGCAGCGTTGAAGATCGGGGAAGCACTGGAAACACCATATATTTT. Full variable domain (rest looked up from reference TRBV29-1 and TRBJ1-3): SAVISQKPSRDICQRGTSLTIQCQVDSQVTMMFWYRQQPGQSLTLIATANQGSEATYESGFVIDKFPISRPNLTFSTLTVSNMSPEDSSIYLCSVEDRGSTGNTIYFGEGSWLTVV.

This chain uses TRBV27 with TRBJ1-4; possibly TRBD1 for D (6 bases). V lost 11 bases and J 6 bases, leaving 25 bases between the germline ends. This CDR3 contains 16 residues. Germline-derived CDR1 and CDR2 are MNHEY and SMNVEV (reference sequence). The CDR3 coding sequence is TGTGCCCACAGACCCACCCCAGGGGTCGGGGATGAAAAACTGTTTTTT. Protein: CAHRPTPGVGDEKLFF.

This clone came up once. The genes are TRBV28 and TRBJ2-4; tentative D call: TRBD1 (6 bases). The germline V gene encodes CDR1 MDHEN and CDR2 SYDVKM. Trimming removed 6 bases from V and 0 bases from J, with 18 bases in between. This CDR3 is built from 17 residues. The CDR3 sequence is CASSLRTAALAKNIQYF. The CDR3 DNA follows: TGTGCCAGCAGCCTCAGGACAGCCGCCCTAGCCAAAAACATTCAGTACTTC.

The chain combines TRBV29-1 with TRBJ1-2; TRBD1 agrees at 11 bases. The germline CDR1 and CDR2 sequences are SQVTM and ANQGSEA. Trimming removed 6 bases from V and 7 bases from J; junction bases left unmatched: 4. The CDR3 runs to 12 residues. The DNA of the CDR3 is TGCAGCGTCGGGACAGGGGGAAGTGGCTACACCTTC. It encodes CSVGTGGSGYTF.

This clone has just a few counts. The chain couples TRBV28 to TRBJ1-2, with a possible D match to TRBD1 (6 bases). Germline CDR1 reads MDHEN; CDR2 reads SYDVKM. The CDR3 runs to 15 residues. Trimming left V 3 bases short and J 5 bases short, with 16 bases between. CDR3 in DNA: TGTGCCAGCAGTTTCAGTGACAGGAGTTCGTATGGCTACACCTTC. Its translation: CASSFSDRSSYGYTF.

The gene calls are TRBV27 and TRBJ1-2; 11 nucleotides match TRBD1. CDR3 length: 12 amino acids. CDR1 and CDR2 (germline): MNHEY, SMNVEV (reference sequence). The J segment lost 8 bases and the V segment lost 6 bases, leaving 2 bases of the junction unmatched. CDR3 DNA: TGTGCCAGCAGCGGGACAGGGGGGGGCTACACCTTC. Encoded protein: CASSGTGGGYTF.

This chain links TRBV7-2 with TRBJ2-3; 7 bases agree with TRBD2. Germline-derived CDR1 and CDR2 are SGHTA and FQGNSA. CDR3 length: 15 amino acids. V gave up 2 bases and J gave up 0 bases; unmatched junction bases: 2. CDR3 residues: CASSLRGVSTDTQYF. The CDR3 region has the DNA TGTGCCAGCAGCTTACGGGGGGTCAGCACAGATACGCAGTATTTT.

This clone was seen only a few times. V gene TRBV27 combines with J gene TRBJ1-2, with a possible D match to TRBD1 (5 bases). V was pared by 3 bases and J by 4 bases, with 9 bases between. This CDR3 has 13 residues. Per the germline V gene, CDR1 is MNHEY and CDR2 is SMNVEV (reference sequence). CDR3 loop: CASSFRGTYGYTF. Here the CDR3 DNA reads TGTGCCAGCAGTTTTAGGGGTACCTATGGCTACACCTTC.